The present TCR beta chain was sequenced within a study of blood T cells in healthy people across ages. Study observations and caveats: Long-lived donors had more naive CD4+ cells and higher diversity than aged donors.

Trimming removed 2 bases from V and 3 bases from J; junction bases left unmatched: 7. The CDR3 consists of 15 residues. This clonotype was seen ten or more times. What it binds is unknown. Each sample gave at least 6.5 million isolated PBMCs. A second 7 to 11 cycle PCR used barcoded and J-beta primers. A template-switch adaptor that had 12 random nucleotides put a tag on each cDNA molecule. The yield of each sample was at least 2.5 million CDR3-containing paired-end reads. TCRdb ran MiXCR on the 5' RACE reads and lists one entry per CDR3 protein. This table has approximately 960,000 distinct CDR3 sequences, about 29% appearing once. These sequences were also reported in another study, on T cells of mothers and their children.

Sequencing input: blood. The receptor was isolated from a woman between 40 and 50 years old in good health. This chain connects TRBV12-3 or TRBV12-4 to TRBJ2-7, with TRBD1 identical over 7 bases. DNA for the CDR3: TGTGCCAGCAGTTTACAGGGGGTGGTATACTACGAGCAGTACTTC. This gives the protein CASSLQGVVYYEQYF.